These 17 T cell receptor beta chains came from one sample sequenced in a study of memory CD4+ T cells and cytomegalovirus serostatus. TCRdb keeps only in-frame clones here, not all; method: immunoSEQ multiplex PCR. Among 55,000 to 65,000 clones listed, about 81% were seen once. Single viable CD3+CD4+CD8-CD45RO+ cells were sorted as the memory CD4+ T cells. Sequenced material: memory CD4+ T cells from blood. Receptors were obtained from an adult in good health and CMV-seronegative.

The rearrangement links TRBV18 to TRBJ1-1, with D unclear. With 2 bases removed from V and 6 bases from J, the gap between germline ends came to 16 bases. The CDR3 extends over 15 amino acids. CDR1 is KGHSH and CDR2 is LQKENI in the germline V gene. The CDR3 DNA sequence: TGTGCCAGCTCACCATCGCGCCGAGCGGGCCCTGAAGCTTTCTTT. It yields the protein CASSPSRRAGPEAFF.

This rearrangement joins TRBV7-2 to TRBJ2-7; 14 positions agree with TRBD2. V was pared by 5 bases and J by 0 bases, with 6 bases of the junction left unmatched. CDR3 length: 17 residues. CDR1 is SGHTA and CDR2 is FQGNSA in the germline V gene. CDR3 sequence reads: CASSPGLAGGDSYEQYF. The CDR3 DNA reads TGTGCCAGCAGCCCCGGACTAGCGGGAGGTGACTCCTACGAGCAGTACTTC.

The chain couples TRBV28 to TRBJ1-2; D call uncertain. Germline V gives CDR1 MDHEN, CDR2 SYDVKM. The CDR3 covers 13 residues. V lost 6 bases to trimming and J lost 7 bases, with 15 bases between them. In DNA, the CDR3 is TGTGCCAGCAGCCCGGACTTGGTGGTTGGCTACACCTTC. It is translated as CASSPDLVVGYTF.

The rearrangement uses TRBV7-9 and TRBJ2-6; D gene unclear. The CDR3 runs to 16 residues. The germline CDR1 and CDR2 sequences are SEHNR and FQNEAQ (reference sequence). V was pared by 5 bases and J by 0 bases, with 11 bases between. The CDR3 here is CASSTSKHSGANVLTF. The DNA of the CDR3 is TGTGCCAGCAGCACGTCTAAGCACTCTGGGGCCAACGTCCTGACTTTC.

This clone came up once. The CDR3 bases are TGCGCCAGCAGCGCTAATTTACCCGACAGAACGAACACTGAAGCTTTCTTT. Residues: CASSANLPDRTNTEAFF. The chain carries TRBV5-1 and TRBJ1-1; TRBD1 is a possible D gene (5 bases). The CDR3 sequence is 17 residues long. The V end was cut by 4 bases, the J end by 1 base, with 20 bases between. CDR1 is SGHRS and CDR2 is YFSETQ in the germline V gene.

J is TRBJ1-4 and V is TRBV4-1; no firm D call. The length of the CDR3 is 21 residues. The germline V gene encodes CDR1 MGHRA and CDR2 YSYEKL. Deletions cut 4 bases from V and 4 bases from J, with 31 bases between. This CDR3 is CASSPIVYKTGFFLGNEKLFF. As DNA, the CDR3 is TGCGCCAGCAGCCCAATCGTCTACAAGACTGGGTTTTTTCTAGGTAATGAAAAACTGTTTTTT.

This clone was seen only once. The V gene is TRBV6-6, the J gene TRBJ1-1; TRBD1 is a possible D gene (6 bases). This CDR3 comprises 13 residues. Trimming removed 7 bases from V and 1 base from J, with 10 bases in between. The germline gives CDR1 MNHNY, CDR2 SVGAGI (reference sequence). CDR3 nucleotide sequence: TGTGCCAGCATCCGGGACAAGAACACTGAAGCTTTCTTT. Its translation: CASIRDKNTEAFF.

The chain recombines TRBV30 with TRBJ1-5, with no clear D. V lost 0 bases and J 4 bases, leaving 7 bases between the germline ends. The CDR3 runs to 13 residues. CDR1 GTSNPN and CDR2 SVGIG come from the germline V gene (reference sequence). CDR3 nucleotides: TGTGCCTGGAGTGTAGGACTAAATCAGCCCCAGCATTTT. Encoded protein: CAWSVGLNQPQHF.

This clone has a handful of counts. CDR3 loop: CASSLALVEAFF. CDR3 nucleotides: TGTGCCAGCAGCTTAGCTTTGGTTGAAGCTTTCTTT. The rearrangement joins TRBV7-9 to TRBJ1-1; D remains ambiguous. Germline-derived CDR1 and CDR2 are SEHNR and FQNEAQ (reference sequence). Trimming left V 0 bases short and J 7 bases short, with 6 bases between. The length of the CDR3 is 12 residues.

V gene TRBV5-6 combines with J gene TRBJ2-3; tentatively, D is TRBD1 (6 bases). The germline V and J ends were trimmed by 3 bases and 6 bases, with 17 bases remaining between them. CDR3 length equals 15 residues. Germline loops: CDR1 SGHDT, CDR2 YYEEEE. Written as DNA, the CDR3 is TGTGCCAGCAGCTCCCCGACAGGTAATCCGGATACGCAGTATTTT. Encoded protein: CASSSPTGNPDTQYF.

This clone occurred once. V and J are TRBV28 and TRBJ2-5; D might be TRBD1 or TRBD2, each matching 5 bases. TRBJ2-7 matches the DNA end more closely, so the J call is doubtful. Germline values: CDR1 MDHEN, CDR2 SYDVKM. The CDR3 consists of 14 residues. The CDR3 sequence: CASSPGTAWDEQYF. CDR3 sequence (DNA): TGTGCCAGCAGCCCCGGGACCGCGTGGGACGAGCAGTACTTC.

CDR3 sequence reads: CASRLEPGLAGGRPSYEQYF. CDR3 nucleotide sequence: TGTGCAAGTCGCTTAGAGCCGGGACTAGCGGGAGGGCGGCCCTCCTACGAGCAGTACTTC. The chain is built from TRBV12-2 and TRBJ2-7; the D segment call TRBD2 is taken from the table without a DNA check. TRBV12-2 is a pseudogene locus. The CDR3 contains 20 residues.

About this clone: Other DNA sequences within the sample encode an identical CDR3. The V and J genes are TRBV7-2 and TRBJ1-1; D is ambiguous. CDR1 SGHTA and CDR2 FQGNSA come from the germline V gene. V gave up 7 bases and J gave up 2 bases, with 11 bases separating them. CDR3 length: 13 residues. The CDR3 nucleotides read TGTGCCAGCACCAGATCTACAAACACTGAAGCTTTCTTT. As protein: CASTRSTNTEAFF.

This clone has a single count. This chain links TRBV11-2 with TRBJ2-1, with 8 nucleotides matching TRBD2. Germline V gives CDR1 SGHAT, CDR2 FQNNGV. Trimming cost V 0 bases and J 2 bases; bases outside gene matches: 9. This CDR3 is built from 18 residues. The CDR3, as DNA: TGTGCCAGCAGCTTAGATGGAGGAAGCGGGAGTCCCTACAATGAGCAGTTCTTC. This sequence encodes CASSLDGGSGSPYNEQFF.

This chain joins TRBV2 and TRBJ2-7; D is unresolved. Trimming cost V 2 bases and J 3 bases, with 17 bases left between them. This CDR3 comprises 16 residues. Germline CDR1 and CDR2: SNHLY and FYNNEI. CDR3 sequence reads: CASSELGPRNGYEQYF. CDR3 nucleotide sequence: TGTGCCAGCAGTGAATTAGGGCCCCGAAACGGCTACGAGCAGTACTTC.

This rearrangement joins TRBV2 to TRBJ1-3; D might be TRBD1 (5 bases). The V and J ends lost 7 bases and 4 bases respectively, with 20 bases between them. Germline assignment: CDR1 SNHLY and CDR2 FYNNEI. The CDR3 is 16 residues long. CDR3 bases: TGTGCCAGCATAAAGTCAGGGACGGTGGAAGGAAACACCATATATTTT. This sequence encodes CASIKSGTVEGNTIYF.

This chain joins TRBV25-1 and TRBJ1-4; unclear D gene. V dropped 5 bases and J dropped 5 bases, with 15 bases sitting between them. CDR1 is MGHDK, CDR2 SYGVNS, per germline. The CDR3 covers 15 residues. The CDR3 region has the DNA TGTGCCAGCAGTTCCCTGACGGGTAGAAATGAAAAACTGTTTTTT. This gives the protein CASSSLTGRNEKLFF.